This T cell receptor beta chain emerged from a study of T cells in Graves' hyperthyroidism and ophthalmopathy. The CDR3 length is 16 residues. Per germline, CDR1 MGHDK and CDR2 SYGVNS. V was clipped by 3 bases and J by 4 bases; unmatched bases: 11. It was RNA transcripts that yielded the amplified TCR beta CDR3 regions. First-round RT-PCR targeting the TCR CDR3 was performed with the HTBI primer set. TCRdb redid the calling of the multiplex PCR reads with MiXCR, one entry per CDR3 protein. The table has a few hundred thousand distinct CDR3 sequences, around 15% seen once. Exclusion criteria comprised uncontrolled infection, other autoimmune disease, pregnancy or lactation. Out of 10 ml of fresh peripheral blood came the PBMCs.

The TCR originated in a woman aged 35 to 49 with Graves' ophthalmopathy. Sequencing was done on a sample of blood. The rearrangement joins TRBV25-1 to TRBJ1-2; 7 bases match TRBD1. CDR3 residues: CASSEMGGDSIYGYTF. The CDR3 region has the DNA TGTGCCAGCAGTGAGATGGGTGGGGACAGCATCTATGGCTACACCTTC.